The entry that follows covers one TCR beta chain sequence. As yet, its antigen is unknown. This entry is derived from a study of cytomegalovirus exposure and HLA in healthy donors. The PCR had 60 Vbeta and 13 Jbeta primers. Profiled with immunoSEQ multiplex PCR; TCRdb holds only in-frame clones, not every one. The data show tens of thousands of clones, around 79% seen once. Germline CDR1 reads MNHEY; CDR2 reads SMNVEV (reference sequence). After removal of 2 bases from V and 8 bases from J, the junction contained 5 bases not matched to a gene. The CDR3 loop spans 14 amino acids. The study's findings and limits: Common viral pathogens seemed to be connected with several of the most significant clusters, according to a later analysis. Immune exposure information comprised only CMV serostatus.

Every donor was a healthy person donating bone marrow. Sequenced input: PBMCs. The rearrangement uses TRBV27 and TRBJ1-4, with 7 nucleotides matching TRBD1. The receptor was isolated from a man between 35 and 55 years old in good health and CMV-seronegative. The CDR3, as DNA: TGTGCCAGCAGTTTAAACCGACAGGGCGAAAAACTGTTTTTT. Amino acids: CASSLNRQGEKLFF.